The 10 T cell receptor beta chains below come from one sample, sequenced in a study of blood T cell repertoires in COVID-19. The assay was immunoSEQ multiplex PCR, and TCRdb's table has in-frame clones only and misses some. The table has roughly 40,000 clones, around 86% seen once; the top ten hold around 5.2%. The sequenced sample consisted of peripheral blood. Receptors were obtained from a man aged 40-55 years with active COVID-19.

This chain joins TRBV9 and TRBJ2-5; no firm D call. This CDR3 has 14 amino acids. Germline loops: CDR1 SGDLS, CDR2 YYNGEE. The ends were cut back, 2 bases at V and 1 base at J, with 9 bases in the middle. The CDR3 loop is CASSVSAGQETQYF. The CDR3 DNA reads TGTGCCAGCAGCGTGAGCGCTGGCCAAGAGACCCAGTACTTC.

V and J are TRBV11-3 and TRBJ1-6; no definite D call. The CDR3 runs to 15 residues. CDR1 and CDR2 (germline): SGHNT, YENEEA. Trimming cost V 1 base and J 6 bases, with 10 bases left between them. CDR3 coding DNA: TGTGCCAGCAGCTTAGTACTGGGCTCTAATTCACCCCTCCACTTT. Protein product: CASSLVLGSNSPLHF.

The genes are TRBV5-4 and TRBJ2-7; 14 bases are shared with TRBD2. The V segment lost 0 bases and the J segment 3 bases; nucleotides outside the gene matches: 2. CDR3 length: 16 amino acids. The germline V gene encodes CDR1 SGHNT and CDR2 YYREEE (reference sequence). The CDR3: CASSLGGTSGSYEQYF. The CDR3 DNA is TGTGCCAGCAGCTTGGGAGGGACTAGCGGGAGCTACGAGCAGTACTTC.

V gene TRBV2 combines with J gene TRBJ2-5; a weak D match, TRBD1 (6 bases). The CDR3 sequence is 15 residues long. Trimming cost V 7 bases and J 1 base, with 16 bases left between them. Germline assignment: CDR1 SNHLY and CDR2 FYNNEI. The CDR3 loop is CASKGDHRPQETQYF. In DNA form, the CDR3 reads TGTGCCAGCAAGGGGGACCACCGCCCCCAAGAGACCCAGTACTTC.

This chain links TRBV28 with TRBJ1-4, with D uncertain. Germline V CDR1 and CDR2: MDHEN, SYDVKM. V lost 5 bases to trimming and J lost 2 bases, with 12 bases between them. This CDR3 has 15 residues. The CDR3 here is CASSRDGVTNEKLFF. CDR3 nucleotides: TGTGCCAGCAGTCGTGACGGAGTCACTAATGAAAAACTGTTTTTT.

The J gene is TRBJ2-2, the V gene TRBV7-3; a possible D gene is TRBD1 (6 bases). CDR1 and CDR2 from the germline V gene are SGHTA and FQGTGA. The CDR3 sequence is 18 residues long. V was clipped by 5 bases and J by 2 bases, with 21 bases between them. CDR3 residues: CASSDWGPTGANTGELFF. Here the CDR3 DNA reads TGTGCCAGCAGCGATTGGGGTCCGACAGGAGCAAACACCGGGGAGCTGTTTTTT.

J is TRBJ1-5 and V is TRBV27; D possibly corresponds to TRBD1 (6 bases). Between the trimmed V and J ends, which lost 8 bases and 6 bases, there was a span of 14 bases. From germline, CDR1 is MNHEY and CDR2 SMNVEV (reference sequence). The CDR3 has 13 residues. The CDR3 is CASGLQGTQPQHF. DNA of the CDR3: TGTGCCAGCGGCCTACAGGGAACTCAGCCCCAGCATTTT.

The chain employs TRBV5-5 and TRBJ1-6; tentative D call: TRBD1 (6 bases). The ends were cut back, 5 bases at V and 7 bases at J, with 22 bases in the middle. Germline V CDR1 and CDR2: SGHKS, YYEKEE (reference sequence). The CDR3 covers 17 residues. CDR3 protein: CASRRQLNLGTNSPLHF. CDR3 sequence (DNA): TGTGCCAGCAGACGGCAGCTCAACCTTGGGACAAATTCACCCCTCCACTTT.

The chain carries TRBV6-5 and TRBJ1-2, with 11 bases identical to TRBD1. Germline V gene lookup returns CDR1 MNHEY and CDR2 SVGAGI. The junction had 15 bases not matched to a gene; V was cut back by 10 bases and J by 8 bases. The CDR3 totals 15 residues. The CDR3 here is CATTRDRGTGGGYTF. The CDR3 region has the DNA TGTGCCACTACCCGGGACAGGGGGACAGGCGGAGGCTACACCTTC.

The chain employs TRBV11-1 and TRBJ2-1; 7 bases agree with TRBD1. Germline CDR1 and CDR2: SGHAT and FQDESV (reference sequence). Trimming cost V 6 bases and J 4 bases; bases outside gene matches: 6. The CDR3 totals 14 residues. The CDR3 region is CASRRQGLYNEQFF. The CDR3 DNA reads TGTGCCAGCAGAAGACAGGGTCTTTACAATGAGCAGTTCTTC.